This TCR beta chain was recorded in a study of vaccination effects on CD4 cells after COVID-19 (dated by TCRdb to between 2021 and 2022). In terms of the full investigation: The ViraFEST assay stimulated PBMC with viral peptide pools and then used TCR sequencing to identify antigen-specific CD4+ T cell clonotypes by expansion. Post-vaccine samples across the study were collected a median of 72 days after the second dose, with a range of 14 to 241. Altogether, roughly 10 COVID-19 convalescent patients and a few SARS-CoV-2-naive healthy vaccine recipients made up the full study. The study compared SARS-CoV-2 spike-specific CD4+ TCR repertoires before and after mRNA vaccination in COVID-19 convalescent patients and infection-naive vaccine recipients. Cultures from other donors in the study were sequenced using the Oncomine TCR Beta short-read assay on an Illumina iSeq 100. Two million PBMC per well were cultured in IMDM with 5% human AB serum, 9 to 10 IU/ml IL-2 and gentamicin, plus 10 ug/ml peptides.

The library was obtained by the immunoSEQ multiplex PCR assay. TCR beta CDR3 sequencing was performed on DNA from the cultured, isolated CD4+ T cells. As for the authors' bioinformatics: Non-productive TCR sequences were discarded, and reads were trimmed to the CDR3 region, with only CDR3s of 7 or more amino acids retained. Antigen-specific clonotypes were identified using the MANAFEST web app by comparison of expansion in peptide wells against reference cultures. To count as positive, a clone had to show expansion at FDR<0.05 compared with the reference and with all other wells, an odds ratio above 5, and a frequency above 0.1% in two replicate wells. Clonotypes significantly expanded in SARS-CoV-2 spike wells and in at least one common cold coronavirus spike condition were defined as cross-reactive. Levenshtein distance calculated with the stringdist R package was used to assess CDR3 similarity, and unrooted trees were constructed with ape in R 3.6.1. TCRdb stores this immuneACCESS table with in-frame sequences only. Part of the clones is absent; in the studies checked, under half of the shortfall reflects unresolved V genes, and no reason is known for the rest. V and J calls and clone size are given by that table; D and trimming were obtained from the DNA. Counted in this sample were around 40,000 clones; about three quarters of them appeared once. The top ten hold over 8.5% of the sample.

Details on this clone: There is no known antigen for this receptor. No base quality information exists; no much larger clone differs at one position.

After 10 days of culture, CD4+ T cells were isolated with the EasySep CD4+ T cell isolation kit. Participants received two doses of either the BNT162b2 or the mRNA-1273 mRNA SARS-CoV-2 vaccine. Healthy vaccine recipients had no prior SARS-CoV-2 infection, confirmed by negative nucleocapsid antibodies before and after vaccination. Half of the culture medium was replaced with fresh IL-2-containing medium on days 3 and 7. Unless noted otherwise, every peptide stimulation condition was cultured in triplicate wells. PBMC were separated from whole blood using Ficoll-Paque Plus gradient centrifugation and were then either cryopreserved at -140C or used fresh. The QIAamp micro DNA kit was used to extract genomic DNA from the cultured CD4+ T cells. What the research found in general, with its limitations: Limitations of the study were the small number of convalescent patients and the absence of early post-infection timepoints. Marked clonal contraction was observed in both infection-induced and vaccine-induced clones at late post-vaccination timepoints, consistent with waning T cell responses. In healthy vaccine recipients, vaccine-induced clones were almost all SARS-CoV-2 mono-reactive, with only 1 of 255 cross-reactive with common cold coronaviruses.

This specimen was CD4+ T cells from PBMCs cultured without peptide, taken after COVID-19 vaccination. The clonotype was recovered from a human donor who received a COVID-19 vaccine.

The DNA is as follows: TGTGCCAGCAGTTACCGCCCTAGCGGGAATAGCTATGAGCAGTTCTTC. Translated, it gives CASSYRPSGNSYEQFF. This sequence uses TRBV6-2 or TRBV6-3 and TRBJ2-1, with 9 bases matching TRBD2. From the cysteine up to the phenylalanine, the CDR3 has a length of 16 residues. Only CDR3 DNA is held: 48 bases, read in frame from base 1. Germline trimming amounts to 2 bases on V and 8 bases on J, with 10 as the count of junction bases outside the gene matches. The germline V gene encodes CDR1 MNHEY and CDR2 SVGEGT.